Listed below are T cell receptor beta chains from one sample, sequenced in a study of blood T cell repertoires in COVID-19. Only in-frame clones appear in the TCRdb table, and some are missing; sequencing was by immunoSEQ multiplex PCR. The table shows about 200,000 clones, with about 90% occurring only once. Sequencing was done on a sample of peripheral blood. Every receptor here comes from a man aged 25-45 years with acute or convalescent COVID-19. Each CDR3 is given without its conserved first and last residue. D genes are given only for firm matches. The size field is filled for only some rows; it gives once, few, many or a size class.

clone_size	j_call	v_call	cdr3_length	d_call	cdr3_aa
NA	TRBJ1-5	TRBV18	12	NA	ASSPPTTDQPQH
NA	TRBJ1-2	TRBV7-3	15	TRBD1	ASSLTVGTGKENGYT
NA	TRBJ2-5	TRBV2	16	TRBD2	ASFKTTSGTLRGETQY
NA	TRBJ2-5	TRBV5-6	15	NA	ASSLEVAEDPQETQY
NA	TRBJ2-7	TRBV6-1	11	NA	ASSETTASEQY
NA	TRBJ2-1	TRBV7-2	12	NA	ASSHAAGYNEQF
once	TRBJ1-2	TRBV4-1	11	NA	ASSGINNYGYT
NA	TRBJ2-7	TRBV5-1	11	NA	ASSLAAGYEQY
NA	TRBJ2-7	TRBV6-6	13	TRBD2	ASSYSSGGTNEQY
NA	TRBJ1-3	TRBV6-1	14	TRBD1	ASSERGTGPGNTIY
NA	TRBJ2-3	TRBV6-5	12	NA	ASSPLGVTDTQY
NA	TRBJ1-1	TRBV28	13	NA	ASSDGQKVNTEAF
NA	TRBJ2-4	TRBV28	14	NA	ASSLTGKLAKNIQY
NA	TRBJ1-2	TRBV19	10	TRBD1	AGKTGNYGYT
once	TRBJ1-2	TRBV3-1/TRBV3-2	12	NA	ASSQGSVDYGYT
NA	TRBJ1-6	TRBV12-5	14	NA	ASGLVYGALGSPLH
NA	TRBJ2-1	TRBV7-6	14	NA	ASSLVQGGTYNEQF
NA	TRBJ2-7	TRBV28	18	TRBD2	ASRPPPGAGGPLSSYEQY
NA	TRBJ2-5	TRBV7-8	12	NA	ASSLWGPQETQY
once	TRBJ2-1	TRBV6-4	9	NA	ANLQSHEQF
NA	TRBJ2-2	TRBV11-3	15	NA	ASSLYGREVDTGELF
NA	TRBJ2-1	TRBV7-8	14	TRBD2	ASSRPSGGAHNEQF
NA	TRBJ2-1	TRBV29-1	9	NA	SVGGGDEQF
NA	TRBJ2-7	TRBV30	8	NA	AWSRHQQY
NA	TRBJ2-3	TRBV27	14	TRBD2	ASSLHLAGKPDTQY
NA	TRBJ1-5	TRBV12-3/TRBV12-4	10	NA	ASSQGHQPQH
few	TRBJ1-3	TRBV30	10	NA	ACLNPGNTIY
few	TRBJ1-3	TRBV9	13	TRBD1	ASSVVSDRGNTIY
once	TRBJ2-7	TRBV6-1	12	NA	ASSEGTVTYEQY
once	TRBJ2-7	TRBV5-1	13	TRBD1	ATRTGTGGPYEQY
NA	TRBJ1-2	TRBV2	10	NA	ASSETGYGYT
NA	TRBJ2-1	TRBV7-8	13	NA	ASSVQTGTYNEQF
NA	TRBJ1-4	TRBV11-2	12	NA	ASSFRSGNEKLF
NA	TRBJ2-5	TRBV11-3	16	TRBD2	ASSHAGTSGGPAATQY
NA	TRBJ2-5	TRBV11-2	14	TRBD2	ASSLVLGGRGETQY
NA	TRBJ1-1	TRBV5-1	13	TRBD1	ASSLVGQVNTEAF
NA	TRBJ2-2	TRBV4-1	12	NA	ASSRVTFPGELF
NA	TRBJ2-5	TRBV28	13	NA	ASHPGWGDRETQY
NA	TRBJ1-3	TRBV30	12	NA	AWSPPPSGNTIY
NA	TRBJ1-5	TRBV28	14	NA	ASNIMAGVGNQPQH
NA	TRBJ1-1	TRBV28	13	TRBD1	ASSLSGTGAIEAF
NA	TRBJ2-7	TRBV7-9	15	TRBD1	ASSLLGQGMRSYEQY
NA	TRBJ1-4	TRBV5-5	14	TRBD1	ASSSNPGTGGEKLF
NA	TRBJ2-7	TRBV14	13	NA	ASSQWTGQTYEQY
NA	TRBJ2-5	TRBV6-5	13	NA	ASTLSGLEVETQY
once	TRBJ1-1	TRBV5-6	14	TRBD1	ASSSTGAGTGEEAF
NA	TRBJ2-2	TRBV18	12	NA	ASSPDSITGELF
NA	TRBJ1-3	TRBV5-6	13	NA	ASSYYSLSGNTIY
NA	TRBJ1-3	TRBV13	13	TRBD1	ASSPGTVSGNTIY
NA	TRBJ1-1	TRBV18	12	NA	ASSPSAGNTEAF
few	TRBJ2-1	TRBV4-1	12	NA	ASSQIQGGNEQF
NA	TRBJ1-5	TRBV7-9	12	NA	ASSPGGSGQPQH
once	TRBJ2-1	TRBV29-1	12	NA	SVKVSGGQGEQF
NA	TRBJ2-7	TRBV4-1	13	NA	ASSPRQTSTYEQY
NA	TRBJ1-5	TRBV7-9	12	TRBD1	ASSQTGPHQPQH